The rows below give T cell receptor beta chains drawn from one sample of a study of T-cell memory formation after mild COVID-19. TCRdb reprocessed the 5' RACE reads with MiXCR, giving one entry per CDR3 protein. The repertoire holds 530,000 or so distinct CDR3 sequences, with around 15% as singletons. The specimen sequenced was PBMCs or a T cell subset sorted from them (not recorded which). The receptor source for this set is an adult woman who had mild COVID-19 (a few samples of this study predate the infection). Cell type and time point are not known. The CDR3 runs from the conserved cysteine through the conserved F or W. Fields, in order: D gene, V gene, J gene, CDR3 protein. A D gene is named only where the DNA matches it firmly.

D: -
V: TRBV7-9
J: TRBJ2-3
CDR3: CASSFSPGNTDTQYF

D: -
V: TRBV12-5
J: TRBJ1-5
CDR3: CASGATRLIGPQHF

D: -
V: TRBV12-3/TRBV12-4
J: TRBJ2-2
CDR3: CASSPDGGDTGELFF

D: TRBD1
V: TRBV5-6
J: TRBJ1-1
CDR3: CASSLRDRGLGEAFF

D: TRBD1
V: TRBV5-1
J: TRBJ2-2
CDR3: CASSPGATGGSTGELFF

D: -
V: TRBV5-1
J: TRBJ2-7
CDR3: CASSLQQGIYEQYF

D: TRBD1
V: TRBV12-3/TRBV12-4
J: TRBJ1-4
CDR3: CASSLNRGREKLFF

D: TRBD1
V: TRBV11-2
J: TRBJ2-2
CDR3: CASSFPGQGATGELFF

D: -
V: TRBV12-3/TRBV12-4
J: TRBJ1-5
CDR3: CASSLDSYSNQPQHF

D: -
V: TRBV7-9
J: TRBJ1-3
CDR3: CASSPVIMRNTIYF